This section outlines one T cell receptor beta chain sequence together with its context. V gave up 2 bases and J gave up 5 bases; unmatched junction bases: 5. The germline V gene encodes CDR1 LNHDA and CDR2 SQIVND (reference sequence). The CDR3 extends over 15 amino acids. Terminally differentiated effector memory CD45RA+ cells were excluded by CCR7 positive selection of CD45RO-negative cells. Clones were read by immunoSEQ multiplex PCR, and TCRdb kept only the in-frame ones, dropping some. The sample includes approximately 810,000 clones, around 92% seen only once; the top ten take nearly 25%. These data originate in a study of shared clonotypes between healthy human individuals.

The gene calls are TRBV19 and TRBJ2-1, with 8 bases identical to TRBD2. The sequenced sample consisted of naive CD8+ T cells sorted from blood. This receptor was taken from a man between 25 and 39 years old in good health. This chain's CDR3 is CASSIIAGLNNEQFF. For the CDR3, the DNA is TGTGCCAGTAGTATAATAGCGGGACTTAACAATGAGCAGTTCTTC.